This T cell receptor beta chain was obtained from a study of identical twins. V was pared by 0 bases and J by 6 bases, with 11 bases between. The CDR3 spans 14 residues. From germline, CDR1 is SEHNR and CDR2 FQNEAQ (reference sequence). Healthy Caucasian individuals made up all the donors. From the 5' RACE reads, TCRdb called clonotypes with MiXCR, one entry per CDR3 protein. The data contain hundreds of thousands of distinct CDR3 sequences, roughly 12% of them singletons. The sample was also reused in another study, on yellow fever vaccine responses in identical twins. This second study says: Reportedly, twins showed a vaccine T cell response that looked partly convergent and partly personalized.

The chain has TRBV7-9 and TRBJ1-2; D gene ambiguous. The sequence was obtained from a woman between 18 and 30 years old in good health. The sequencing sample was made of CD8+ T cells sorted from blood. Here the CDR3 DNA reads TGTGCCAGCAGCTTAGCAGCACTGATCGATGGCTACACCTTC. This encodes CASSLAALIDGYTF.